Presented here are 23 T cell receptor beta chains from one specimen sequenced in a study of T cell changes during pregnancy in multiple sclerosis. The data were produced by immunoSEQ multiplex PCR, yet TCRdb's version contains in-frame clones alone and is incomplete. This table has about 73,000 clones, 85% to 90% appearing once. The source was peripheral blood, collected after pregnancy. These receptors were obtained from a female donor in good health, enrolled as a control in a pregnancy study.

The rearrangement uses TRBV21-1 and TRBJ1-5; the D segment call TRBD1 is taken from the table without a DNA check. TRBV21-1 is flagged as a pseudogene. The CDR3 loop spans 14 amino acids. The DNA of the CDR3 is TGTGCCAGCAGACCGGGACAGGGAGGCCAGCCCCAGCATTTT. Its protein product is CASRPGQGGQPQHF.

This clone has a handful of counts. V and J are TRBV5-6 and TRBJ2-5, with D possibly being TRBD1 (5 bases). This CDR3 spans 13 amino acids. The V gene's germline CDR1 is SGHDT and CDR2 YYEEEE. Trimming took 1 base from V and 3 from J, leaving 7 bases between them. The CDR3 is CASSLLTEETQYF. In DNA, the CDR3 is TGTGCCAGCAGCTTGTTGACAGAAGAGACCCAGTACTTC. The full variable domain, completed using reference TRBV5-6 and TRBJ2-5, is DAGVTQSPTHLIKTRGQQVTLRCSPKSGHDTVSWYQQALGQGPQFIFQYYEEEERQRGNFPDRFSGHQFPNYSSELNVNALLLGDSALYLCASSLLTEETQYFGPGTRLLVL.

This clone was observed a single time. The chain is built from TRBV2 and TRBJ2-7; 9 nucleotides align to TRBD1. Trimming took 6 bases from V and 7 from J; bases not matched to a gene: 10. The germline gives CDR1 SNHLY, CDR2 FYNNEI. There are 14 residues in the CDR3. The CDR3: CASRARDRVDEQYF. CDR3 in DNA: TGTGCCAGCAGAGCCCGGGACAGGGTCGATGAGCAGTACTTC.

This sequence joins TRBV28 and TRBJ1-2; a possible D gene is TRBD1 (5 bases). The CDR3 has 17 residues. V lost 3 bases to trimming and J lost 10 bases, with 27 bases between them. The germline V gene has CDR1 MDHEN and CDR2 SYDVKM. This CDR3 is CASSFLSSGAAYIDYTF. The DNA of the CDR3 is TGTGCCAGCAGTTTCCTTTCCTCTGGGGCAGCGTATATAGACTACACCTTC.

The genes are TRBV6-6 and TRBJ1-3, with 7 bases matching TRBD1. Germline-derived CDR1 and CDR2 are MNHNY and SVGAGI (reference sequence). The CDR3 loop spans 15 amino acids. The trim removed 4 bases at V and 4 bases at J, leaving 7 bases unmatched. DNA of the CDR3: TGTGCCAGCAGTTCTTCAGACAGGGCCGGAAACACCATATATTTT. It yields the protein CASSSSDRAGNTIYF.

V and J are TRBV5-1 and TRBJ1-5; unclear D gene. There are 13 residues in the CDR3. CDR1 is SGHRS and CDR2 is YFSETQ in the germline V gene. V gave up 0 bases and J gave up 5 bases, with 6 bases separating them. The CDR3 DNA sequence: TGCGCCAGCAGCTTGGGACTAGATCAGCCCCAGCATTTT. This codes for CASSLGLDQPQHF.

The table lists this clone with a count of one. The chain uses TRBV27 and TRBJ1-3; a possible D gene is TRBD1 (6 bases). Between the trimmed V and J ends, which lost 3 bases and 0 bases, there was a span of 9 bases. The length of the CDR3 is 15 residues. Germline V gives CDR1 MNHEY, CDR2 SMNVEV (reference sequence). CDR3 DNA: TGTGCCAGCAGTTTGACAGGAACCTCTGGAAACACCATATATTTT. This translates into CASSLTGTSGNTIYF.

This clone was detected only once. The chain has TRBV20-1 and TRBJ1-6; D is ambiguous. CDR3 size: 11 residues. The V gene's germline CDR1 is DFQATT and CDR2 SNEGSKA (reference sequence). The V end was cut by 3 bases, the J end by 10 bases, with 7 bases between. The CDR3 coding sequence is TGCAGTGCTAGTCCTGTGTCACCCCTCCACTTT. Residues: CSASPVSPLHF.

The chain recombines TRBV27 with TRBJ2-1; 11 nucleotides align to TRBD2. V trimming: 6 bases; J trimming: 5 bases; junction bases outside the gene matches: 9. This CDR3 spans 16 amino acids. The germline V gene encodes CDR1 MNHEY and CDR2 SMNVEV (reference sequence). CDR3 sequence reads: CASSSPTSGVDNEQFF. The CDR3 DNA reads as TGTGCCAGCAGCTCCCCGACTAGCGGGGTTGACAATGAGCAGTTCTTC.

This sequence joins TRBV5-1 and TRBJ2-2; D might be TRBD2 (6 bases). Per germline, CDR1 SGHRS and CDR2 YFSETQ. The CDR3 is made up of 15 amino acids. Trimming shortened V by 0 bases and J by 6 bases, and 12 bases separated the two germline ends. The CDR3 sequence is CASSLGDSLAGELFF. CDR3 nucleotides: TGCGCCAGCAGCTTGGGGGACTCTCTGGCCGGGGAGCTGTTTTTT.

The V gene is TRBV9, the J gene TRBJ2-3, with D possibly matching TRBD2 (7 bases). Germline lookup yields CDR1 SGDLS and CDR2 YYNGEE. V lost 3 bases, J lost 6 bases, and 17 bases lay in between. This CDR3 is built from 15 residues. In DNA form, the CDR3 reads TGTGCCAGCAGCGCCCCGAAGGGGGGAGGGGATACGCAGTATTTT. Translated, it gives CASSAPKGGGDTQYF.

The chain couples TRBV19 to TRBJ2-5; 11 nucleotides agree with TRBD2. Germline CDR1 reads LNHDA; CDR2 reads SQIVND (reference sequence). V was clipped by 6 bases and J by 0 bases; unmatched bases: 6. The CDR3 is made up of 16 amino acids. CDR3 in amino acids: CASSRLAGLHQETQYF. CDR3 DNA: TGTGCCAGTAGCAGACTAGCGGGGCTACACCAAGAGACCCAGTACTTC.

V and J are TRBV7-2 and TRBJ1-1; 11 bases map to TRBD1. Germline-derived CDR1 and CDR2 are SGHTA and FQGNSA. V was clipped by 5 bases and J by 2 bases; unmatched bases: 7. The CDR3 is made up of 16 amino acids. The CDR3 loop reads CASSPGQGARNTEAFF. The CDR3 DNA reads TGTGCCAGCAGCCCCGGACAGGGGGCAAGAAACACTGAAGCTTTCTTT.

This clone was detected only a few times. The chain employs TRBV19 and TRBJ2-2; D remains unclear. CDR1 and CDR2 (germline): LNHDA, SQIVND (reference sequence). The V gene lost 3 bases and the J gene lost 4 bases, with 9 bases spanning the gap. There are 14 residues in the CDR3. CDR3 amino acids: CASSMVQTTGELFF. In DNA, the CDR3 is TGTGCCAGTAGTATGGTACAGACCACCGGGGAGCTGTTTTTT.

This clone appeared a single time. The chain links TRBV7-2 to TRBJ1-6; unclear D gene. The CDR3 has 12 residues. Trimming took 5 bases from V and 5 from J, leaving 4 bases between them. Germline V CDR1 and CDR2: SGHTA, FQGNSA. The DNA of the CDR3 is TGTGCCAGCAGCCCAAATAATTCACCCCTCCACTTT. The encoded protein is CASSPNNSPLHF.

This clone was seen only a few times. This CDR3 is CASSVVARNSPLHF. The CDR3 coding sequence is TGTGCCAGCAGCGTGGTTGCCAGAAATTCACCCCTCCACTTT. The gene calls are TRBV9 and TRBJ1-6; no firm D call. V was pared by 2 bases and J by 7 bases, with 10 bases between. There are 14 residues in the CDR3. Per the germline V gene, CDR1 is SGDLS and CDR2 is YYNGEE.

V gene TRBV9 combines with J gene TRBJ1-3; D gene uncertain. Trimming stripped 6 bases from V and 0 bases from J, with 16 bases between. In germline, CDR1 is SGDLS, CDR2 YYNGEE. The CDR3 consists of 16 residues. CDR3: CASTVGLAISGNTIYF. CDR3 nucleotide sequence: TGTGCCAGCACCGTGGGCCTTGCAATCTCTGGAAACACCATATATTTT.

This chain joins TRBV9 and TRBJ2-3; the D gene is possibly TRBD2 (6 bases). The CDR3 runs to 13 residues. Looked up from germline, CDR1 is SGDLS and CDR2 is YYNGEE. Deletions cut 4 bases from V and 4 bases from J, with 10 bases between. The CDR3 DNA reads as TGTGCCAGCAGCTTGCGACTAGCAGATACGCAGTATTTT. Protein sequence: CASSLRLADTQYF.

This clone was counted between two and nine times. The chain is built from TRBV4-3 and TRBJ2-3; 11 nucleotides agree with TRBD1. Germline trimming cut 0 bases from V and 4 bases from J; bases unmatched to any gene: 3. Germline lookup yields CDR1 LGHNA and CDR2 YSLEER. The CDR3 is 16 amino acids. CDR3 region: CASSQEWGQGADTQYF. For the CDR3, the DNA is TGCGCCAGCAGCCAAGAGTGGGGACAGGGGGCAGATACGCAGTATTTT.

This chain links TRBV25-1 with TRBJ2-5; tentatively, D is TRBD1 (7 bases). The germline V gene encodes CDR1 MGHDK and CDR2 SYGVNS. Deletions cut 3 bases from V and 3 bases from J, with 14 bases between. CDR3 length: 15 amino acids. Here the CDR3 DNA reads TGTGCCAGCAGTGAGGGGCGCAGGGGGGAAGAGACCCAGTACTTC. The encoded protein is CASSEGRRGEETQYF.

CDR3 loop: CASSVVWMRRNYGYTF. CDR3 nucleotide sequence: TGTGCCAGCAGCGTAGTGTGGATGCGGCGGAACTATGGCTACACCTTC. This chain uses TRBV9 with TRBJ1-2; the D is unclear. V lost 0 bases, J lost 2 bases, and 14 bases lay in between. The CDR3 runs to 16 residues. Germline values: CDR1 SGDLS, CDR2 YYNGEE.

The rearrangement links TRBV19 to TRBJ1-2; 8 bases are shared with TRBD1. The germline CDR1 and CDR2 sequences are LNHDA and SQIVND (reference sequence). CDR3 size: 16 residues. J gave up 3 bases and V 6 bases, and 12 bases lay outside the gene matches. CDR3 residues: CASSATGADPYYGYTF. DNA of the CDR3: TGTGCCAGTAGCGCGACAGGGGCCGATCCCTACTATGGCTACACCTTC.

The DNA of the CDR3 is TGTGCCAGCAGCCCCTATAGCGGGGGAGGCACAGATACGCAGTATTTT. This encodes CASSPYSGGGTDTQYF. The chain carries TRBV11-3 and TRBJ2-3, with TRBD2 identical over 9 bases. V shed 5 bases and J 1 base; nucleotides not matched to a gene: 7. CDR3 length equals 16 residues. In germline, CDR1 is SGHNT, CDR2 YENEEA.